Presented here are 17 T cell receptor beta chains from one specimen sequenced in a study of T cell responses to AZD1222 COVID-19 vaccine. Assay: immunoSEQ multiplex PCR; the TCRdb copy retains only in-frame clones and omits some. Of roughly 100,000 clones in the sample, 88% were seen once. The source was peripheral blood, collected on day 0 of AZD1222 vaccination. The receptors shown here come from an adult in good health.

J is TRBJ1-4 and V is TRBV19; D gene unclear. CDR3 length: 16 amino acids. Germline lookup yields CDR1 LNHDA and CDR2 SQIVND (reference sequence). Trimming left V 4 bases short and J 0 bases short, with 12 bases between. As DNA, the CDR3 is TGTGCCAGTAGTAGGGAGAGGACTGCAACTAATGAAAAACTGTTTTTT. Amino acid sequence: CASSRERTATNEKLFF.

This clone has a count of ten or more. V gene TRBV7-2 combines with J gene TRBJ2-7; either TRBD1 or TRBD2 may fit D (6 bases each). Germline V gene lookup returns CDR1 SGHTA and CDR2 FQGNSA. Trimming pared 6 bases from V and 2 bases from J, leaving 20 bases between. The CDR3 is made up of 16 amino acids. DNA for the CDR3: TGTGCCAGCAGTATAAGGGGGGCAGGGATTACCTACGAGCAGTACTTC. This sequence encodes CASSIRGAGITYEQYF.

The gene calls are TRBV6-5 and TRBJ1-1, with a weak D call TRBD1 (6 bases). Trimming shortened V by 5 bases and J by 12 bases, and 22 bases separated the two germline ends. CDR3 length: 14 residues. CDR1 and CDR2 (germline): MNHEY, SVGAGI. The CDR3, as DNA: TGTGCCAGCAGTACCCGGGACACGGCTATCGTACCTTTCTTT. Translating it yields CASSTRDTAIVPFF.

This chain uses TRBV18 with TRBJ2-7; D not resolved. The V gene lost 3 bases and the J gene lost 3 bases, with 12 bases spanning the gap. The length of the CDR3 is 14 residues. Germline-derived CDR1 and CDR2 are KGHSH and LQKENI. The CDR3 DNA follows: TGTGCCAGCTCACCCCCCCGTAAAGACTACGAGCAGTACTTC. This encodes CASSPPRKDYEQYF.

V is TRBV6-2 or TRBV6-3 and J is TRBJ2-7, with a tentative D call TRBD1 (6 bases). Trimming took off 4 bases at V and 6 bases at J, with 10 bases between the two ends. The CDR3 has 12 residues. The V gene's germline CDR1 is MNHEY and CDR2 SVGEGT. DNA of the CDR3: TGTGCCAGCAGTTTGGACAGCTTCGAGCAGTACTTC. Amino acid sequence: CASSLDSFEQYF.

This chain uses TRBV5-4 with TRBJ2-7; no clear D. V lost 1 base to trimming and J lost 6 bases, with 14 bases between them. This CDR3 region has 14 residues. Germline lookup yields CDR1 SGHNT and CDR2 YYREEE (reference sequence). CDR3 loop: CASSLKRDMIEQYF. The CDR3 DNA is TGTGCCAGCAGCTTGAAACGTGACATGATCGAGCAGTACTTC. Full variable domain (rest looked up from reference TRBV5-4 and TRBJ2-7): ETGVTQSPTHLIKTRGQQVTLRCSSQSGHNTVSWYQQALGQGPQFIFQYYREEENGRGNFPPRFSGLQFPNYSSELNVNALELDDSALYLCASSLKRDMIEQYFGPGTRLTVT.

This clone was seen once. Here the CDR3 DNA reads TGTGCCAGCAGCCCGGGGACTAGCGGGTCAGCCAAAAACATTCAGTACTTC. The encoded protein is CASSPGTSGSAKNIQYF. The rearrangement joins TRBV7-2 to TRBJ2-4, with TRBD2 identical over 12 bases. Per the germline V gene, CDR1 is SGHTA and CDR2 is FQGNSA. The CDR3 consists of 17 residues. V was clipped by 5 bases and J by 0 bases; unmatched bases: 5. The complete variable domain, with remaining parts taken from reference TRBV7-2 and TRBJ2-4, reads GAGVSQSPSNKVTEKGKDVELRCDPISGHTALYWYRQSLGQGLEFLIYFQGNSAPDKSGLPSDRFSAERTGGSVSTLTIQRTQQEDSAVYLCASSPGTSGSAKNIQYFGAGTRLSVL.

The chain uses TRBV3-1 (or the pseudogene TRBV3-2) and TRBJ2-7; tentative D call: TRBD1 (6 bases). V was trimmed by 4 bases and J by 2 bases, leaving 9 bases between them. From germline, CDR1 is LGHDT and CDR2 YNNKEL (reference sequence). The CDR3 sequence is 13 residues long. CDR3: CASSLDRTYEQYF. DNA for the CDR3: TGTGCCAGCAGCCTTGACAGGACCTACGAGCAGTACTTC.

The chain uses TRBV29-1 and TRBJ2-2; 9 positions match TRBD2. Germline trimming cut 4 bases from V and 6 bases from J; bases unmatched to any gene: 12. The CDR3 covers 16 residues. Germline V gene sequence: CDR1 SQVTM, CDR2 ANQGSEA. CDR3 sequence reads: CSVASVSGRVPGELFF. CDR3 DNA: TGCAGCGTTGCCTCTGTTAGCGGGAGAGTCCCCGGGGAGCTGTTTTTT.

This clone was detected only once. The V and J genes are TRBV28 and TRBJ2-7; weak D call: TRBD2 (7 bases). The V end lost 5 bases, the J end lost 9 bases, and 14 bases lay between the germline ends. The CDR3 is 12 residues long. CDR1 is MDHEN, CDR2 SYDVKM, per germline. CDR3: CASSPGGPTQYF. In DNA form, the CDR3 reads TGTGCCAGCAGTCCCGGGGGGCCCACGCAGTACTTC.

The J gene is TRBJ2-7, the V gene TRBV12-3 or TRBV12-4; D call uncertain. The CDR3 extends over 13 amino acids. With 7 bases removed from V and 9 bases from J, the gap between germline ends came to 19 bases. DNA of the CDR3: TGTGCCAGCACCCCCTCCACCGGAACGGCGCAGTACTTC. Its protein is CASTPSTGTAQYF.

The chain carries TRBV25-1 and TRBJ1-6; D unclear. The V gene lost 6 bases and the J gene lost 2 bases, with 5 bases spanning the gap. The CDR3 loop spans 13 amino acids. Germline CDR1 MGHDK, CDR2 SYGVNS. This CDR3 reads CASRQTYNSPLHF. The DNA for the CDR3 is TGTGCCAGCAGGCAGACCTATAATTCACCCCTCCACTTT.

The chain has TRBV18 and TRBJ1-2; a weak D match, TRBD1 (5 bases). The length of the CDR3 is 13 residues. The ends were cut back, 4 bases at V and 3 bases at J, with 9 bases in the middle. Germline-derived CDR1 and CDR2 are KGHSH and LQKENI. The CDR3 sequence is CASSRGSYYGYTF. The DNA for the CDR3 is TGTGCCAGCTCACGGGGCAGTTACTATGGCTACACCTTC.

The J gene is TRBJ2-5, the V gene TRBV6-1, with D perhaps matching TRBD1 (6 bases). V gave up 3 bases and J gave up 5 bases, with 22 bases separating them. Per germline, CDR1 MNHNS and CDR2 SASEGT. There are 17 residues in the CDR3. CDR3 loop: CASSDSRGRLGWETQYF. CDR3 in DNA: TGTGCCAGCAGTGATAGCAGGGGCAGATTGGGGTGGGAGACCCAGTACTTC.

The CDR3 sequence: CASRNPSGNSYEQYF. The CDR3 coding sequence is TGCGCCAGCAGGAACCCTAGCGGGAACTCCTACGAGCAGTACTTC. This rearrangement joins TRBV10-2 to TRBJ2-7; 9 positions match TRBD2. CDR3 length: 15 residues. Per the germline V gene, CDR1 is WSHSY and CDR2 is SAAADI. Unmatched junction bases numbered 6, after V lost 6 bases and J lost 0 bases.

This clone has a single count. CDR3 sequence (DNA): TGTGCCACTGGGGGGTTACAGCTTAGGGAGCAGTACTTC. Its translation is CATGGLQLREQYF. The rearrangement uses TRBV7-8 and TRBJ2-7; D perhaps matches TRBD2 (6 bases). Per germline, CDR1 SGHVS and CDR2 FQNEAQ. Trimming cost V 10 bases and J 7 bases, with 20 bases left between them. CDR3 length equals 13 residues.

DNA of the CDR3: TGTGCCAGCAGTTCCCCCCGGGACAGCCCAGAGACCCAGTACTTC. This encodes CASSSPRDSPETQYF. The rearrangement joins TRBV28 to TRBJ2-5; 7 bases match TRBD1. J lost 4 bases, V lost 4 bases, and 9 bases had no gene match. Germline V gene lookup returns CDR1 MDHEN and CDR2 SYDVKM. The CDR3 has 15 amino acids.